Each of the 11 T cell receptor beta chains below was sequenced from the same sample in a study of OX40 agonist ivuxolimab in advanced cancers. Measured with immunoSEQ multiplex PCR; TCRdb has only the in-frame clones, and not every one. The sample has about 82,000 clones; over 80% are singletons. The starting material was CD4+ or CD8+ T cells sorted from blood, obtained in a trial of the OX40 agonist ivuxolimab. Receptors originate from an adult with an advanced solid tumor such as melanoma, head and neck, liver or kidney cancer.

The CDR3 region has the DNA TGTGCCAGCAGCTTGAGGCTAGCGGGCTACGAGCAGTACTTC. Amino acid sequence: CASSLRLAGYEQYF. The chain recombines TRBV5-6 with TRBJ2-7; 8 bases are a match to TRBD2. The CDR3 has 14 residues. CDR1 is SGHDT and CDR2 is YYEEEE in the germline V gene. The V gene end was trimmed by 1 base and the J gene end by 3 bases; junction bases not matched to a gene: 3.

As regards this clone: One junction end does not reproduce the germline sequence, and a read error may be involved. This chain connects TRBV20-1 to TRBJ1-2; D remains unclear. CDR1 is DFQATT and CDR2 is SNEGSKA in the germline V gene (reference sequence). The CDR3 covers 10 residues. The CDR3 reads CSARGEGYTF. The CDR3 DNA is TGCAGTGCGAGAGGCGAGGGCTACACCTTC.

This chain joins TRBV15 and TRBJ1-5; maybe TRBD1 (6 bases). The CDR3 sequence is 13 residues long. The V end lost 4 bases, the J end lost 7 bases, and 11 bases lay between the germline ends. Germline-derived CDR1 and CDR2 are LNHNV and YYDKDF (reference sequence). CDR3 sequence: CATSTGQRQPQHF. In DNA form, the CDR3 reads TGTGCCACCAGCACGGGACAACGGCAGCCCCAGCATTTT.

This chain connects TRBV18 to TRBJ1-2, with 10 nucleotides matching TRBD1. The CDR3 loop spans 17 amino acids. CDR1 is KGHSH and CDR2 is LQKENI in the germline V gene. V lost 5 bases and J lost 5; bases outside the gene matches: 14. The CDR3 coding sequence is TGTGCCAGCTCAGACACTCGAGACAGGGGGCGTGAGTATGGCTACACCTTC. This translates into CASSDTRDRGREYGYTF.

CDR3 nucleotides: TGTGCCAGCAGCTTAGAGGCTAGCGGAAGCACAGATACGCAGTATTTT. Its protein is CASSLEASGSTDTQYF. The chain recombines TRBV7-6 with TRBJ2-3; 7 bases match TRBD2. The CDR3 covers 16 residues. The ends lost 1 base at V and 0 bases at J; junction bases unmatched: 4. CDR1 is SGHVS, CDR2 FNYEAQ, per germline.

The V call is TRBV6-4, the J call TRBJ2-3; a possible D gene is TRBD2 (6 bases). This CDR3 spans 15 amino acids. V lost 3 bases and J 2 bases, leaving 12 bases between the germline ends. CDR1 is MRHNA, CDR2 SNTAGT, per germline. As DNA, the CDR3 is TGTGCCAGCAGTGATTCGGGGGAACCCACAGATACGCAGTATTTT. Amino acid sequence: CASSDSGEPTDTQYF.

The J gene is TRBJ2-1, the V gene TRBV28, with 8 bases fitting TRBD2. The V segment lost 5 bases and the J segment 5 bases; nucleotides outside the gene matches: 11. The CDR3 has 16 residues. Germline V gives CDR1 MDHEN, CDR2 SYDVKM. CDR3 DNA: TGTGCCAGCAGTGCCAGGATCCGGGGGGGCGACAATGAGCAGTTCTTC. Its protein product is CASSARIRGGDNEQFF.

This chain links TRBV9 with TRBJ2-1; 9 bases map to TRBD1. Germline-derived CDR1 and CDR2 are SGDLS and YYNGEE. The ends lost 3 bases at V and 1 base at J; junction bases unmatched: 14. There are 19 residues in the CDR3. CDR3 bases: TGTGCCAGCAGCGACCCTGCCGGGACAGGGCTTTTTTCCTACAATGAGCAGTTCTTC. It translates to CASSDPAGTGLFSYNEQFF. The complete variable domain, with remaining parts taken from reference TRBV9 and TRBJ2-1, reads DSGVTQTPKHLITATGQRVTLRCSPRSGDLSVYWYQQSLDQGLQFLIQYYNGEERAKGNILERFSAQQFPDLHSELNLSSLELGDSALYFCASSDPAGTGLFSYNEQFFGPGTRLTVL.

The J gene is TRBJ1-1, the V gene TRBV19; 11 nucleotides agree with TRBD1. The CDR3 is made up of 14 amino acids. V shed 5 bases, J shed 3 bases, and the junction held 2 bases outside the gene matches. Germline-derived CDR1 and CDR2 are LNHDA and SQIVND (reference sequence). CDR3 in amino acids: CASSGTGGYTEAFF. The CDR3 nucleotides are TGTGCCAGTAGTGGGACAGGGGGGTACACTGAAGCTTTCTTT. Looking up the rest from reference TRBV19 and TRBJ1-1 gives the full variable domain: DGGITQSPKYLFRKEGQNVTLSCEQNLNHDAMYWYRQDPGQGLRLIYYSQIVNDFQKGDIAEGYSVSREKKESFPLTVTSAQKNPTAFYLCASSGTGGYTEAFFGQGTRLTVV.

The CDR3 coding sequence is TGCGCCAGCAGCCAAGAACAGGGGGGAGAGACCCAGTACTTC. Translation gives CASSQEQGGETQYF. The J gene is TRBJ2-5, the V gene TRBV4-1; 8 nucleotides match TRBD1. V lost 0 bases, J lost 4 bases, and 1 base stayed unmatched. The length of the CDR3 is 14 residues. Germline V CDR1 and CDR2: MGHRA, YSYEKL.

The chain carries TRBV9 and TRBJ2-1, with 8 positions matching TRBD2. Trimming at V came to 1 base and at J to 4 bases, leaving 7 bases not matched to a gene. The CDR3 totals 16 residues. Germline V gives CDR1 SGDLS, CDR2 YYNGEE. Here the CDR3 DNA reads TGTGCCAGCAGCGTAATGACGGGGGGGCAATACAATGAGCAGTTCTTC. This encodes CASSVMTGGQYNEQFF.